A single T cell receptor beta chain is shown here with its context. The CDR3 spans 12 residues. V gave up 3 bases and J gave up 6 bases; unmatched junction bases: 0. Per the germline V gene, CDR1 is SGHAT and CDR2 is FQNNGV. This table comes from immunoSEQ multiplex PCR, and its TCRdb copy is limited to in-frame clones, with some not included. This table holds about 58,000 clones, 86% found once. This sample was included in a study of OX40 agonist ivuxolimab in advanced cancers. Material: CD4+ or CD8+ T cells sorted from blood, obtained in a trial of the OX40 agonist ivuxolimab. The sequence was obtained from an adult with an advanced solid tumor such as melanoma, head and neck, liver or kidney cancer. The chain uses TRBV11-2 and TRBJ1-2, with 8 bases identical to TRBD1. DNA of the CDR3: TGTGCCAGCAGCTTGGGACAGGATGGCTACACCTTC. It encodes CASSLGQDGYTF.